The entry below gives a single T cell receptor beta chain sequence along with its context. Antigen specificity is unknown. These data come from a study of Ad26.COV2.S vaccination and SARS-CoV-2 variants. Background on the study: The study gave Ad26.COV2.S intramuscularly, once or twice 56 days apart. Study observations and caveats: Substantial breadth was reportedly displayed by spike-specific CD8+ and CD4+ T cell responses after vaccination. The placebo group had lower spike-specific TCR breadth than the vaccine recipients did.

The CDR3 sequence is 16 residues long. V dropped 7 bases and J dropped 4; count of bases not matched to a gene: 12. Germline V CDR1 and CDR2: LNHDA, SQIVND (reference sequence). The assay was immunoSEQ multiplex PCR, and TCRdb's table has in-frame clones only and misses some. Of about 330,000 clones in the sample, roughly nine tenths were seen once. Described treatment: about 20 received Ad26.COV2.S at low or high dose, single or two shots; about 5 received placebo; per-sample allocation not given. Collection of samples fell on day 63 after the first vaccine or placebo injection. Wuhan-strain spike was delivered by a replication-incompetent Ad26 vector.

The rearrangement joins TRBV19 to TRBJ2-1; the match to TRBD2 covers 8 bases. The sequence derives from a person aged 18-60 years who received the Ad26.COV2.S COVID-19 vaccine or a placebo. This sample comprised peripheral blood, obtained in a trial of Ad26.COV2.S vaccine versus placebo. The CDR3, as DNA: TGTGCCAGTACCCGGTTGAGCGGGGGTCATTACAATGAGCAGTTCTTC. It translates to CASTRLSGGHYNEQFF.